This T cell receptor (beta chain) was profiled in a study of blood T cell repertoires in COVID-19. Turning to the study itself: The origin of the acute and convalescent COVID-19 samples was the United States, Italy and Spain. From T cells, B-cell-depleted T cells, or PBMCs came the material, which was cDNA or gDNA.

In assigning cohorts, the study relied on participant-reported clinical history. TCRdb's table, derived via immunoSEQ multiplex PCR, lists solely in-frame clones and lacks some. This table holds over 200,000 clones, 80% to 90% found once. The CDR3 covers 16 residues. Trimming shortened V by 5 bases and J by 8 bases, and 24 bases separated the two germline ends. Germline-derived CDR1 and CDR2 are SGHDN and FVKESK. Source material: PBMCs or T cells enriched from blood (not recorded which). The TCR sequence derives from a woman in her twenties or thirties who had been exposed to COVID-19. The chain combines TRBV14 with TRBJ1-2; unclear D gene. The CDR3 DNA follows: TGTGCCAGCAGCACGGGAGGGTCGCGGGTGAAGAGGGGCTACACCTTC. It is translated as CASSTGGSRVKRGYTF.